This T cell receptor (beta chain) was identified in a study of post-analysis software for immune sequencing data. With V trimmed by 2 bases and J by 0 bases, 9 bases remained unmatched. Germline CDR1 reads DFQATT; CDR2 reads SNEGSKA (reference sequence). This CDR3 has 18 residues. Findings of the study overall: In patients, four to six TRBV segments were more frequent than in controls, with TRBV5-6, TRBV5-1 and TRBV20-1 among them. Samples prepared in the same batch strongly co-clustered by F measure. Controls had significantly higher normalized Chao1 diversity than multiple sclerosis patients.

With regard to this clonotype: The antigen is undetermined.

Libraries were made from TCR beta cDNA, and they carried unique molecular identifiers. One entry per CDR3 protein, called by TCRdb with MiXCR from the PCR reads. The sample shows approximately 360,000 distinct CDR3 sequences, roughly 35% of them seen only once. The gene calls are TRBV20-1 and TRBJ2-1; 11 bases match TRBD2. This sequence was found in a girl between 10 and 17 years old with multiple sclerosis. Sequenced input: blood. CDR3 sequence (DNA): TGCAGTGCTAGACCCCAACTAGCGGGGGAGCGCTCCTACAATGAGCAGTTCTTC. It encodes CSARPQLAGERSYNEQFF.